The entry below describes one TCR beta chain. What it recognizes is unknown. CDR1 MDHEN and CDR2 SYDVKM come from the germline V gene. The V end was cut by 6 bases, the J end by 5 bases, with 21 bases between. The CDR3 has 16 amino acids. This specimen comes from a study of OX40 agonist ivuxolimab in advanced cancers. Study in general: With a range of roughly 20 to 80, age averaged approximately 60 years, and about 82% were male. General observations from the study: Circulating CD4+ and CD8+ T cells showed clonal expansion by week 6 at 0.1 to 3.0 mg/kg.

Sequencing used immunoSEQ multiplex PCR; TCRdb keeps in-frame clones, though not all of them. The sample lists about 81,000 clones, about 86% occurring once. Blood draws occurred at baseline, cycle 4 day 1, and cycle 7 day 1. This receptor was obtained from an adult with an advanced solid tumor such as melanoma, head and neck, liver or kidney cancer. The chain carries TRBV28 and TRBJ2-3, with a weak D call TRBD2 (5 bases). Sequencing used CD4+ or CD8+ T cells sorted from blood, obtained in a trial of the OX40 agonist ivuxolimab. The CDR3 bases are TGTGCCAGCAGCCCAATAGCGCCCACAGCTGAAGATACGCAGTATTTT. Protein product: CASSPIAPTAEDTQYF.